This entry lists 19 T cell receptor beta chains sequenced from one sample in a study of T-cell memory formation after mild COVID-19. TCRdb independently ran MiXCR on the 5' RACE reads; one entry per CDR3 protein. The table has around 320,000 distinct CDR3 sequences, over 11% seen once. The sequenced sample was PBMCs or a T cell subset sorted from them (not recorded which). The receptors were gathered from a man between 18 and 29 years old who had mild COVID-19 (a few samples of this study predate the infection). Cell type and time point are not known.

The CDR3 reads CASSIDLAGALTGELFF. Here the CDR3 DNA reads TGCGCCAGCAGCATCGATCTAGCGGGGGCTCTCACCGGGGAGCTGTTTTTT. V is TRBV5-1 and J is TRBJ2-2; 10 nucleotides match TRBD2. V trimming: 4 bases; J trimming: 4 bases; junction bases outside the gene matches: 10. The CDR3 has 17 residues. From germline, CDR1 is SGHRS and CDR2 YFSETQ.

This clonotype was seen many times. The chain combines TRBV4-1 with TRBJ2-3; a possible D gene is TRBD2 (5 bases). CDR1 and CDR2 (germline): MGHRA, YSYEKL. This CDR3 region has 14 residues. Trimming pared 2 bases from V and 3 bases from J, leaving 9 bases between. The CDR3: CASSQRGRTDTQYF. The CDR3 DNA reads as TGCGCCAGCAGCCAAAGAGGGCGGACAGATACGCAGTATTTT.

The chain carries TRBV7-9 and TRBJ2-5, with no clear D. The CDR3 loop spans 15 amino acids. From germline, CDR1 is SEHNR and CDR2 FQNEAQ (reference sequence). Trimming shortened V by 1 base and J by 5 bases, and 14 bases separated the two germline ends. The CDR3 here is CASSLGPNLLETQYF. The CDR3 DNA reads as TGTGCCAGCAGCTTAGGGCCTAACCTTCTGGAGACCCAGTACTTC.

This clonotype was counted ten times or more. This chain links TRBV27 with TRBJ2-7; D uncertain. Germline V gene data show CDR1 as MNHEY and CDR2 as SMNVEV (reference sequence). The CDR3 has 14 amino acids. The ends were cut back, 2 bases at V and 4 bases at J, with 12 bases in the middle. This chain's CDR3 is CASSLAYGFYEQYF. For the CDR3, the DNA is TGTGCCAGCAGTTTAGCCTATGGGTTTTACGAGCAGTACTTC.

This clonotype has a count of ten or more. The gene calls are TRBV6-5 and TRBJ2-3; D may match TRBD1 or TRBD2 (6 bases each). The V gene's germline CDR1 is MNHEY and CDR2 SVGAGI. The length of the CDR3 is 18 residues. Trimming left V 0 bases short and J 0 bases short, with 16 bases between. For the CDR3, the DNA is TGTGCCAGCAGTTACTCAGGGGGGTCCCGTCTTAGCACAGATACGCAGTATTTT. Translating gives CASSYSGGSRLSTDTQYF.

The chain's CDR3 is CASSYYGGDGYGYTF. CDR3 DNA: TGTGCCAGCAGTTACTACGGGGGCGATGGCTATGGCTACACCTTC. The chain recombines TRBV6-5 with TRBJ1-2, with TRBD1 as a possible D gene (6 bases). Germline-derived CDR1 and CDR2 are MNHEY and SVGAGI. The CDR3 has 15 residues. V shed 1 base and J shed 4 bases, with 13 bases lying between them.

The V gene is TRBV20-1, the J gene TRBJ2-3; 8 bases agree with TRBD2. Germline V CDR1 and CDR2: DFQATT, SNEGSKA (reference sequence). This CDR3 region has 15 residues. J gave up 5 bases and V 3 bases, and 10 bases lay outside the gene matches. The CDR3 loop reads CSARYSGGLGDTQYF. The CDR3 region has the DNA TGCAGTGCTAGGTACAGCGGGGGTCTTGGAGATACGCAGTATTTT.

The CDR3 nucleotides read TGTGCCAGCAACGGGATCGGAGGGGAAAAACTGTTTTTT. It translates to CASNGIGGEKLFF. The chain has TRBV5-6 and TRBJ1-4; no clear D. The CDR3 runs to 13 residues. The ends were cut back, 6 bases at V and 8 bases at J, with 14 bases in the middle. Germline V lookup: CDR1 SGHDT, CDR2 YYEEEE.

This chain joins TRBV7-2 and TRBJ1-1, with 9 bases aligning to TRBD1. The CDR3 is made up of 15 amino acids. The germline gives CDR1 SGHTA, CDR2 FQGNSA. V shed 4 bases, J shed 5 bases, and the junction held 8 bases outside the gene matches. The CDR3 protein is CASSYRQGGDTEAFF. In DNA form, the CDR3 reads TGTGCCAGCAGCTATAGACAGGGGGGAGATACTGAAGCTTTCTTT.

The CDR3, as DNA: TGCAGTGCTAAGGTTCCTGGGATGGACACCGGGGAGCTGTTTTTT. Its protein is CSAKVPGMDTGELFF. V usage is TRBV20-1 and J usage is TRBJ2-2, with D uncertain. With 4 bases removed from V and 3 bases from J, the gap between germline ends came to 15 bases. The germline CDR1 and CDR2 sequences are DFQATT and SNEGSKA (reference sequence). The CDR3 consists of 15 residues.

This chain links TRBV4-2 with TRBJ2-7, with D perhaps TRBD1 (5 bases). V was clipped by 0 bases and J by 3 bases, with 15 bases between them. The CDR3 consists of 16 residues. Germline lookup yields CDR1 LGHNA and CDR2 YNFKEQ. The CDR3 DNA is TGTGCCAGCAGCCAAGATGGGGCCATCCCCTACTACGAGCAGTACTTC. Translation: CASSQDGAIPYYEQYF.

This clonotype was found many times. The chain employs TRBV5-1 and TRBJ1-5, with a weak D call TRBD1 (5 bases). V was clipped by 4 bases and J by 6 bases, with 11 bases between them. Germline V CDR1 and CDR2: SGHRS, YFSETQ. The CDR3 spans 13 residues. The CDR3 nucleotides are TGCGCCAGCAGCCGGGACGTCAGTCAGCCCCAGCATTTT. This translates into CASSRDVSQPQHF. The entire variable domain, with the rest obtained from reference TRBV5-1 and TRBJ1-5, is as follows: KAGVTQTPRYLIKTRGQQVTLSCSPISGHRSVSWYQQTPGQGLQFLFEYFSETQRNKGNFPGRFSGRQFSNSRSEMNVSTLELGDSALYLCASSRDVSQPQHFGDGTRLSIL.

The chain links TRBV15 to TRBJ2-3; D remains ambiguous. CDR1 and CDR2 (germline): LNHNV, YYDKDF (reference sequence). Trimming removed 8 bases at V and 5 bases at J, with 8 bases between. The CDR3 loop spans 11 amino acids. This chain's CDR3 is CATSSEDTQYF. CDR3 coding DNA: TGTGCCACCTCCTCGGAAGATACGCAGTATTTT.

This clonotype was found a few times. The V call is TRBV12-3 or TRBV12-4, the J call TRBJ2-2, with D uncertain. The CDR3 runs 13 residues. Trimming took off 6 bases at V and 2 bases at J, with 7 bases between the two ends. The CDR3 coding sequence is TGTGCCAGCAGGGTCGACAACACCGGGGAGCTGTTTTTT. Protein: CASRVDNTGELFF.

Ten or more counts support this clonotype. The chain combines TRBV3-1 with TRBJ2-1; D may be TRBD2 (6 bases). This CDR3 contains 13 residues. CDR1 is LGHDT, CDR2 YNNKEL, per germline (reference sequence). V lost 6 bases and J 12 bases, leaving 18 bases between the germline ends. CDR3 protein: CASSPGDLRGQFF. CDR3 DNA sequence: TGTGCCAGCAGTCCGGGGGACCTTAGGGGGCAGTTCTTC.

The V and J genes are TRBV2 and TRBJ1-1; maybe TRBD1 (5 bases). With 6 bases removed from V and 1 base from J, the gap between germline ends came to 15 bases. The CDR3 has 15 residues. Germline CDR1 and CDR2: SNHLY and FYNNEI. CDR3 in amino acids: CASSPIQGRNTEAFF. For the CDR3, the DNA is TGTGCCAGCAGCCCAATCCAGGGACGGAACACTGAAGCTTTCTTT.

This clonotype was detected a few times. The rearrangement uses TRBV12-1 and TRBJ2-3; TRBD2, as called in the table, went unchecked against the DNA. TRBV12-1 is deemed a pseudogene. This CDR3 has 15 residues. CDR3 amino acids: CASSFELEGADTQYF. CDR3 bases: TGTGCCAGCAGCTTTGAACTAGAGGGCGCAGATACGCAGTATTTT.

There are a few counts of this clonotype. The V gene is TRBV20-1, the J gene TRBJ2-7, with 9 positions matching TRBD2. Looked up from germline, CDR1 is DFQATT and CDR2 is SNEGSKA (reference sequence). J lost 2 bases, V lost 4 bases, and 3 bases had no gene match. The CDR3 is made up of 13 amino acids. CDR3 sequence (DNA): TGCAGTGCTAACGCGGGGGGGACCTACGAGCAGTACGTC. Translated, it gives CSANAGGTYEQYV.

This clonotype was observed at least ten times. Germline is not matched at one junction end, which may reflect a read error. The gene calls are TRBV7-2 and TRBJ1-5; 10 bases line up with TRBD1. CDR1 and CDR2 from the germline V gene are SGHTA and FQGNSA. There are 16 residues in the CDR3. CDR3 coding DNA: TGTGCCAGCAGCCTAGCGGGACAGGGGATCATTCAGCCCCAGCATTTT. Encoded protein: CASSLAGQGIIQPQHF.